The source of this TCR beta chain is a study of blood T cells in healthy people across ages. Notes on the study in general: Unknown CMV status may confound age-related changes in expanded clones.

A word on this clonotype: The antigen remains unidentified.

Caucasian, healthy and from Russia, the donors were aged between roughly 6 and 95. Alongside a J-beta primer mix, a sample-barcoded 5' primer served in a second PCR lasting roughly 6 to 11 cycles. Researchers report that a template-switch adaptor with 12 random nucleotides tagged each cDNA molecule. MiXCR was run by TCRdb on the 5' RACE reads, yielding one entry per CDR3 protein. The sample has about 1.8 million distinct CDR3 sequences, approximately 50% seen once. The CDR3 extends over 15 amino acids. J was trimmed by 2 bases and V by 6 bases; bases with no gene match: 7. The germline V gene encodes CDR1 MNHNS and CDR2 SASEGT.

The clonotype was recovered from a woman between 40 and 55 years old in good health. Sequenced input: blood. The chain is built from TRBV6-1 and TRBJ2-1; TRBD2 matches at 7 bases. Written as DNA, the CDR3 is TGTGCCAGCAGCCTGACTAGCCACCCCTACAATGAGCAGTTCTTC. Translating gives CASSLTSHPYNEQFF.